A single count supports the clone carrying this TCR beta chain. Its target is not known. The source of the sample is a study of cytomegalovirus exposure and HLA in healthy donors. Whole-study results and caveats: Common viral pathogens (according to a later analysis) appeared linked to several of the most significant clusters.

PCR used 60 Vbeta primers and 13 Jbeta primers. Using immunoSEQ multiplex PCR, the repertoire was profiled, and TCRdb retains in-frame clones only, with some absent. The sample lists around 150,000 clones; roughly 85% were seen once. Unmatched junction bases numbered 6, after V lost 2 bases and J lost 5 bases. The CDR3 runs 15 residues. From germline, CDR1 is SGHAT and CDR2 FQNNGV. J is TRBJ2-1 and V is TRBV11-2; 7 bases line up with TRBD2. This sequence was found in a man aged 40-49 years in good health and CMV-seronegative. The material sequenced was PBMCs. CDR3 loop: CASSLRLAENNEQFF. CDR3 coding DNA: TGTGCCAGCAGCTTACGCCTAGCGGAAAACAATGAGCAGTTCTTC.